A selection of T cell receptor beta chains follows, all from one sample in a study of T cells in Graves' hyperthyroidism and ophthalmopathy. TCRdb independently ran MiXCR on the multiplex PCR reads; one entry per CDR3 protein. The sample holds around 620,000 distinct CDR3 sequences; around 45% are singletons and the top ten take 15% to 20%. Sequenced material: peripheral blood or thyroid tissue (not recorded which). The receptors originated from an adult woman with Graves' disease, either hyperthyroidism or ophthalmopathy (not recorded which). CDR3s leave out the opening cysteine and the closing phenylalanine or tryptophan.

v_gene	j_gene	CDR3aa
TRBV5-1	TRBJ1-5	ASSPLSGNQPQH
TRBV20-1	TRBJ2-2	SATTGENTGELF
TRBV4-1	TRBJ1-2	ASSHATRQGSQEPYGYT
TRBV20-1	TRBJ1-6	SATRGNSPLH
TRBV7-9	TRBJ1-6	ASSSRTVGSPLH
TRBV20-1	TRBJ2-3	SAPGATGDTQY
TRBV4-2	TRBJ2-7	ASSHELAGAAYEQY
TRBV7-9	TRBJ1-3	ASSPQGWTIY
TRBV20-1	TRBJ2-7	SARDQDTSYEQY
TRBV29-1	TRBJ1-4	SVEGIVGTGAEKLF
TRBV5-6	TRBJ2-7	ASSFPSGDSYEQY
TRBV13	TRBJ2-7	ASSLRGGRPYEQY
TRBV10-2	TRBJ2-7	ASSANPGIYEQY
TRBV9	NA	ASSVGGSPNEQF
TRBV19	TRBJ1-1	ASSIRGSTEAF
TRBV9	TRBJ1-1	ASSVVQYSEAF
TRBV10-3	TRBJ1-3	AISASHRDSGNTIY
TRBV20-1	TRBJ1-2	SARFDRGLGYT
TRBV5-1	TRBJ1-5	ASSLGPGEGQPQH
TRBV20-1	TRBJ1-1	SARDYVGAEAF
TRBV20-1	TRBJ1-3	SGDSANTIY
TRBV11-2	TRBJ2-7	ASRSPGGGYEQY
TRBV7-8	TRBJ2-7	ASSYHRAQGAEQY
TRBV7-8	NA	ASSAGGAVLYNEQF
TRBV19	TRBJ1-5	ASSTQGVNQPQH
TRBV7-9	TRBJ1-2	ASSLEPGTDFGYT
TRBV7-2	TRBJ2-2	ASSHNGELF
TRBV12-3/TRBV12-4	TRBJ2-7	ASSLWTGGSYEQY
TRBV9	TRBJ2-7	ASSVGPEKRYEQY
TRBV13	TRBJ2-7	ASSPGAGLTYEQY
TRBV29-1	TRBJ2-7	SVEDSGDQY
TRBV7-9	TRBJ1-1	ANPYEGYTEAF
TRBV20-1	TRBJ1-2	SARETGGLEIRGYT
TRBV11-2	TRBJ2-7	ASSSIQTGGTSGRSTYEQY
TRBV12-3/TRBV12-4	TRBJ2-5	ASSPAGKETQY
TRBV2	TRBJ1-1	ASSVFRTEAF
TRBV28	TRBJ2-7	ASSLWRKTYEQY
TRBV6-4	TRBJ1-5	ASSEHRGQPQH
TRBV14	TRBJ2-2	ASSRLRDGELF
TRBV5-1	TRBJ2-7	ASSLYRGDDEQY
TRBV12-3/TRBV12-4	TRBJ1-2	ASSFLGRGYT
TRBV30	TRBJ2-7	AWSSPGGRGEQY
TRBV5-1	TRBJ1-4	ASSLDFGGKLF
TRBV4-2	TRBJ2-7	ASSQVAGTPCEQY
TRBV28	TRBJ1-1	ASSLSPARGNTEAF
TRBV15	TRBJ2-6	ATSRAPTGANVLT
TRBV20-1	TRBJ2-5	RADRQGRETQY
TRBV30	TRBJ2-7	AWNAGQFYEQY
TRBV12-3/TRBV12-4	TRBJ2-5	ASRERTGGETQY
TRBV12-3/TRBV12-4	TRBJ1-5	ASSLRENQPQH
TRBV6-4	TRBJ2-6	ASSPTGFSGANVLT
TRBV7-9	TRBJ2-7	ASSSTGARAYEQY
TRBV3-1	TRBJ2-3	ASSQARGSTDTQY
TRBV2	TRBJ1-4	ASETGGKEKLF